These T cell receptor beta chains were read from a single sample in a study of blood T cell repertoires in COVID-19. The assay was immunoSEQ multiplex PCR, and TCRdb's table has in-frame clones only and misses some. Of approximately 290,000 clones in the sample, approximately 86% are singletons; the top ten hold approximately 0.94%. The specimen sequenced was peripheral blood. The receptors were gathered from a human donor with COVID-19, enrolled during active disease. The donor label of this sample is uncertain. Each CDR3 is given with its conserved first and last residue. D genes are given only for firm matches. Size is omitted from some rows. Given values are once, few, many or a class for expanded clones.

size	V	length	J	D	CDR3	DNA
NA	TRBV28	14	TRBJ2-7	TRBD1	CASSPQGAANEQYF	TGTGCCAGCAGTCCCCAGGGGGCCGCCAACGAGCAGTACTTC
NA	TRBV27	11	TRBJ2-7	NA	CASSLGSEQYF	TGTGCCAGCAGTTTAGGTAGCGAGCAGTACTTC
NA	TRBV11-2	15	TRBJ1-1	NA	CASSRTGQMNTEAFF	TGTGCCAGCAGCCGAACAGGACAGATGAACACTGAAGCTTTCTTT
NA	TRBV5-4	16	TRBJ2-1	NA	CASSLGRVGVHNEQFF	TGTGCCAGCAGCTTGGGTCGAGTGGGAGTCCACAATGAGCAGTTCTTC
NA	TRBV19	15	TRBJ1-1	NA	CASTPSGRGNTEAFF	TGTGCCAGTACTCCCTCTGGTCGGGGAAACACTGAAGCTTTCTTT
NA	TRBV29-1	13	TRBJ2-1	TRBD2	CSVVGTREVEEFF	TGCAGCGTTGTTGGGACTAGGGAAGTAGAGGAGTTCTTC
once	TRBV28	14	TRBJ2-7	NA	CASSPGRDRREQYF	TGTGCCAGCAGTCCAGGGCGGGATAGAAGGGAGCAGTACTTC
NA	TRBV28	16	TRBJ2-1	TRBD1	CASSLPGTGIYNEQFF	TGTGCCAGCAGTTTACCGGGGACAGGGATCTACAATGAGCAGTTCTTC
NA	TRBV28	15	TRBJ1-1	TRBD1	CASSTLGQGSAEAFF	TGTGCCAGCAGTACTCTAGGACAGGGGTCGGCTGAAGCTTTCTTT
NA	TRBV6-5	12	TRBJ1-5	NA	CASSYAGQPQHF	TGTGCCAGCAGTTACGCGGGTCAGCCCCAGCATTTT
NA	TRBV28	17	TRBJ1-1	TRBD1	CASSLLPDRGFNTEAFF	TGTGCCAGCAGTCTCCTCCCAGACAGGGGATTCAACACTGAAGCTTTCTTT
few	TRBV28	14	TRBJ2-2	TRBD2	CASSVAGWVGELFF	TGTGCCAGTTCTGTAGCGGGATGGGTCGGGGAGCTGTTTTTT
NA	TRBV6-2/TRBV6-3	14	TRBJ2-1	NA	CASSYTSPYNEQFF	TGTGCCAGCAGTTACACTTCCCCCTACAATGAGCAGTTCTTC
NA	TRBV18	13	TRBJ1-2	NA	CASSNGQRYGYTF	TGTGCCAGCTCAAATGGACAGCGCTATGGCTACACCTTC
NA	TRBV18	18	TRBJ1-3	NA	CASSLSMADWSSGNTIYF	TGTGCCAGCTCACTATCAATGGCAGATTGGTCCTCTGGAAACACCATATATTTT
NA	TRBV18	14	TRBJ2-2	NA	CASSPSGTGGELFF	TGTGCCAGCTCACCATCCGGGACTGGCGGGGAGCTGTTTTTT
NA	TRBV4-3	12	TRBJ1-3	NA	CASSSNSNTIYF	TGCGCCAGCAGCTCTAACAGTAACACCATATATTTT
NA	TRBV5-1	16	TRBJ1-6	NA	CASSLTPTGNNSPLHF	TGCGCCAGCAGCTTGACACCAACAGGGAATAATTCACCCCTCCACTTT
NA	TRBV29-1	13	TRBJ2-5	NA	CSLWAGAQETQYF	TGCAGCCTCTGGGCAGGGGCCCAAGAGACCCAGTACTTC
NA	TRBV2	14	TRBJ1-2	TRBD1	CASSVAQGARGYTF	TGTGCCAGCAGTGTTGCCCAGGGGGCGCGAGGCTACACCTTC
once	TRBV2	14	TRBJ1-1	NA	CASSSDRRNTEAFF	TGTGCCAGCAGCTCGGACAGAAGGAACACTGAAGCTTTCTTT
NA	TRBV5-1	16	TRBJ1-1	TRBD1	CASSLAGQGAHSEAFF	TGCGCCAGCAGCTTGGCGGGGCAGGGGGCGCATTCTGAAGCTTTCTTT
NA	TRBV6-1	17	TRBJ1-6	NA	CASREDRGSSYNSPLHF	TGTGCCAGCAGGGAAGACCGGGGGAGCTCCTATAATTCACCCCTCCACTTT
few	TRBV9	15	TRBJ2-1	NA	CASSVVGTFGNEQFF	TGTGCCAGCAGCGTAGTAGGGACTTTTGGCAATGAGCAGTTCTTC
NA	TRBV6-5	15	TRBJ2-2	NA	CASKPTRSNTGELFF	TGTGCCAGCAAGCCGACACGATCGAACACCGGGGAGCTGTTTTTT
NA	TRBV27	16	TRBJ1-3	NA	CASSHSLDISGNTIYF	TGTGCCAGCAGCCACTCCCTGGACATTTCTGGAAACACCATATATTTT
few	TRBV3-1/TRBV3-2	16	TRBJ1-1	TRBD1	CASSQGGQGLNTEAFF	TGTGCCAGCAGCCAAGGGGGACAGGGCTTGAACACTGAAGCTTTCTTT
few	TRBV5-1	15	TRBJ1-1	TRBD1	CASSVGTGGTAEAFF	TGCGCCAGCAGCGTTGGGACAGGGGGTACTGCTGAAGCTTTCTTT
NA	TRBV7-3	15	TRBJ2-1	TRBD2	CASSISSGRGDEQFF	TGTGCCAGCAGCATCTCTAGCGGGAGGGGCGATGAGCAGTTCTTC
NA	TRBV7-2	15	TRBJ2-7	TRBD2	CASSPRSGRSHEQYF	TGTGCCAGCAGCCCCCGCAGCGGGAGGAGCCACGAGCAGTACTTC
NA	TRBV28	14	TRBJ2-1	TRBD2	CASHTSGRHNEQFF	TGTGCCAGCCATACTAGCGGGAGACACAATGAGCAGTTCTTC
NA	TRBV3-1/TRBV3-2	15	TRBJ2-7	TRBD2	CASTSSRGGTYEQYF	TGTGCCAGCACCTCATCGCGGGGGGGGACCTACGAGCAGTACTTC
NA	TRBV10-3	15	TRBJ1-2	TRBD1	CAISDFDRGNYGYTF	TGTGCCATCAGTGACTTTGACAGGGGCAACTATGGCTACACCTTC
NA	TRBV30	15	TRBJ1-4	NA	CAWSRGRGSGEKLFF	TGTGCCTGGAGTCGAGGGAGGGGGTCGGGGGAAAAACTGTTTTTT
NA	TRBV27	15	TRBJ1-3	NA	CASSLARGSGNTIYF	TGTGCCAGCAGTTTAGCTAGGGGTTCTGGAAACACCATATATTTT
NA	TRBV19	15	TRBJ2-1	TRBD2	CASRMAGGNYNEQFF	TGTGCCAGTCGAATGGCGGGAGGGAACTACAATGAGCAGTTCTTC
NA	TRBV28	17	TRBJ2-1	TRBD1	CASSLGQGLRSYNEQFF	TGTGCCAGCAGTTTAGGACAGGGGCTTAGGTCCTACAATGAGCAGTTCTTC
NA	TRBV6-2/TRBV6-3	13	TRBJ1-1	NA	CASSSGRGYEAFF	TGTGCCAGCAGTTCAGGCAGGGGTTATGAAGCTTTCTTT
few	TRBV5-6	12	TRBJ2-3	NA	CASSLFRDTQYF	TGTGCCAGCAGCTTATTCAGAGATACGCAGTATTTT